The text below deals with one TCR beta chain. Clones were sequenced by immunoSEQ multiplex PCR, and TCRdb holds only the in-frame ones, with some missing. Of about 59,000 clones listed, about 81% are singletons. These data come from a study of blood T cell repertoires in COVID-19. Trimming removed 0 bases at V and 7 bases at J, with 11 bases between. CDR1 is SGHTS and CDR2 is YDEGEE in the germline V gene. The CDR3 has 14 residues. Material: peripheral blood. The sequence came from a man in his 60s with COVID-19, enrolled during active disease. V gene TRBV5-8 combines with J gene TRBJ1-5; no reliable D call. The CDR3: CASSLVVSGQPQHF. CDR3 sequence (DNA): TGTGCCAGCAGCTTGGTGGTGAGCGGGCAGCCCCAGCATTTT.